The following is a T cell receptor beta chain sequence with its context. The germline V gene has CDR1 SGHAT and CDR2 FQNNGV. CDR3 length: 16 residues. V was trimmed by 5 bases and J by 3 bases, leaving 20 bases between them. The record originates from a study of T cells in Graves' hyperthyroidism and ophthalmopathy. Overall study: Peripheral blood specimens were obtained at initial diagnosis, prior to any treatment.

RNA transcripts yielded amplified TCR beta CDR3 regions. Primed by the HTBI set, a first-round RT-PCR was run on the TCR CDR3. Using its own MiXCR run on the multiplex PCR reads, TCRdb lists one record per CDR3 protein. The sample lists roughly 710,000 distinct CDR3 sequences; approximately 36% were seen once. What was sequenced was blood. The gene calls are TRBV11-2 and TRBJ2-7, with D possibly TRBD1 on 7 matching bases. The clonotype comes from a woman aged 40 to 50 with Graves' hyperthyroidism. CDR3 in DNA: TGTGCCAGCAGCCTTCAACAGGGGAGCGGGTTCTACGAGCAGTACTTC. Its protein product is CASSLQQGSGFYEQYF.